This TCR beta chain came from a study of CD8 T cells in ankylosing spondylitis. This clonotype turned up a few times. What it binds is not known. Quantitative 5'-RACE with molecular barcodes produced the TCR beta libraries. TCRdb reprocessed the 5' RACE reads via MiXCR and lists one record per CDR3 protein. This sample yields roughly 150,000 distinct CDR3 sequences, of which roughly 31% are seen a single time; 6% belongs to the top ten. V lost 7 bases and J lost 2, with 11 bases in between. The CDR3 loop spans 14 amino acids. CDR1 and CDR2 (germline): SGHVS, FNYEAQ. General study points: Clones linked to disease were reported to show significant enrichment in matched ankylosing spondylitis synovial fluid. Earlier authors reported some of these motif variants in reactive arthritis synovial fluid and blood. Within peripheral blood, clones linked to disease were CD8+ and relatively rare.

Sequencing was carried out using synovial fluid, either unsorted or a sorted T cell fraction (not recorded which). The sequence was obtained from a male donor with ankylosing spondylitis. The V call is TRBV7-6, the J call TRBJ1-4; D is perhaps TRBD1 (5 bases). The CDR3 coding sequence is TGTGCCAGCAAACCCGGGGGGACTAATGAAAAACTGTTTTTT. Amino acid sequence: CASKPGGTNEKLFF.